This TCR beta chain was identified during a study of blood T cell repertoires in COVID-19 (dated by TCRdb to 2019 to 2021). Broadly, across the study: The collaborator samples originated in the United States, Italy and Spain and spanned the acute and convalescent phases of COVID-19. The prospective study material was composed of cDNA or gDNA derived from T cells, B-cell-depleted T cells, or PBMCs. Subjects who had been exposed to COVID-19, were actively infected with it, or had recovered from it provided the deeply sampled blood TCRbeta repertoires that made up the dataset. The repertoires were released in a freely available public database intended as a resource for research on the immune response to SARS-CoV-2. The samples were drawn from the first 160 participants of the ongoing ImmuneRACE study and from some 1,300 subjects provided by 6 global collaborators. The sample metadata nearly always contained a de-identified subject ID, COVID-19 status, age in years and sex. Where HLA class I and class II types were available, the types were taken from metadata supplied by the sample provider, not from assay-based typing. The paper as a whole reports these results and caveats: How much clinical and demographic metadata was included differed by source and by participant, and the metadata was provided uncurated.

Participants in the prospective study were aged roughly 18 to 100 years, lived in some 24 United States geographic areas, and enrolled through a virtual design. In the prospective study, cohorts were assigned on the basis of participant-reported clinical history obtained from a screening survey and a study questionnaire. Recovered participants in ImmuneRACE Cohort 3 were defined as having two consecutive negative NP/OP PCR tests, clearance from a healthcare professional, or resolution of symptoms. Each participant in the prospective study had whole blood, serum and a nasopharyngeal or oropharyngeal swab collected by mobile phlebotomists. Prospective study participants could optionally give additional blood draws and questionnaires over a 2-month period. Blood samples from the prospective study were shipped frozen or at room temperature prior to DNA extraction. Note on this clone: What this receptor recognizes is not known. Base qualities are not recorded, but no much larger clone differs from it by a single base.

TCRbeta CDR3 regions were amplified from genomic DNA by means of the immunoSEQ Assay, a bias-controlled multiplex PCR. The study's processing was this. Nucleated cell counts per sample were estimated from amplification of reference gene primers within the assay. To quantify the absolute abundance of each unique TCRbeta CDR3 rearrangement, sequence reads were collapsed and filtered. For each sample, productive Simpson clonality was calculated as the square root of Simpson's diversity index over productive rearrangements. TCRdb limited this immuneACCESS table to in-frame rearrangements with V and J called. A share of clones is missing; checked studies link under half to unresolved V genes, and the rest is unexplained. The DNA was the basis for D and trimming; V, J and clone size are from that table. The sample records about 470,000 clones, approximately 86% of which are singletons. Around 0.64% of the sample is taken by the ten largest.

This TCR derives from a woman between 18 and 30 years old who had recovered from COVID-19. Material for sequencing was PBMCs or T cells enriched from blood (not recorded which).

The CDR3 protein sequence reads: CASRSGRLKTQYF. DNA sequence: TGCGCCAGCAGGAGCGGCCGGTTAAAGACCCAGTACTTC. The chain is encoded by TRBV10-1 joined to TRBJ2-5; a weak D assignment points to TRBD2 (5 bases agree). Via the germline V gene (reference sequence), CDR1 is WNHNN and CDR2 SYGVQD. The CDR3, from cysteine to phenylalanine, totals 13 residues. Only the CDR3 part of the read is kept: 39 bases, read in frame from the first base. The V end loses 6 bases and the J end loses 6 bases, and a stretch of 14 bases separates them.